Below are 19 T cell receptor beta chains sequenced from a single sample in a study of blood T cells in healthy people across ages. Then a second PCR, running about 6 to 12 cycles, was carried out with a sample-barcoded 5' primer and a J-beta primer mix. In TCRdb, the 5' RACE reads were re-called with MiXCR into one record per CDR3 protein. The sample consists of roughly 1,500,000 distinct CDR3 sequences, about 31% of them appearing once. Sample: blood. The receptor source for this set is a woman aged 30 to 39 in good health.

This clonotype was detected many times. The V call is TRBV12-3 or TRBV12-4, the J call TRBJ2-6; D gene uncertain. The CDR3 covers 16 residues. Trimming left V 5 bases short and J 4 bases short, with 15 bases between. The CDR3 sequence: CASSPVTSLGANVLTF. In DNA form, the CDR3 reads TGTGCCAGCAGTCCAGTTACCTCTCTCGGGGCCAACGTCCTGACTTTC.

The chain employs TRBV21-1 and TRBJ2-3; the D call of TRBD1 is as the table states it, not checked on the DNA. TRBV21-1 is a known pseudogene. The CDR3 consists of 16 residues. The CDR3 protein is CASSKGGLLGTDTRYF. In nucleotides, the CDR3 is TGTGCCAGCAGCAAAGGGGGGTTACTTGGGACAGATACGCGGTATTTT.

The DNA of the CDR3 is TGTGCCAGCAGCGTAGCGGGACAGGACTATGGCTACACCTTC. This encodes CASSVAGQDYGYTF. The rearrangement uses TRBV9 and TRBJ1-2; TRBD1 matches at 8 bases. Germline lookup yields CDR1 SGDLS and CDR2 YYNGEE. J lost 3 bases, V lost 0 bases, and 1 base had no gene match. This CDR3 has 14 amino acids.

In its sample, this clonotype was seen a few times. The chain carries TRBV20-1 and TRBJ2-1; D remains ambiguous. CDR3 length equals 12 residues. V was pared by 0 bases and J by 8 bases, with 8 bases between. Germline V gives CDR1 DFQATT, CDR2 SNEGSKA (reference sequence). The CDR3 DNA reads TGCAGTGCTAGAGATTGGCGGTATGAGCAGTTCTTC. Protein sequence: CSARDWRYEQFF.

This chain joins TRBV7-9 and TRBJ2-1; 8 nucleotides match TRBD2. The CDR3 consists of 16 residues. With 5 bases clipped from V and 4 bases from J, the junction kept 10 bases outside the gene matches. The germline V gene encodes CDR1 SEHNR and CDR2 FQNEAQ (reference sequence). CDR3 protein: CASSVDGAGGYNEQFF. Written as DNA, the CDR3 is TGTGCCAGCAGCGTGGACGGGGCGGGAGGATACAATGAGCAGTTCTTC.

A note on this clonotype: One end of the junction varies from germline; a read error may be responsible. The CDR3 nucleotides read TGTGCCGGCAGCCAAGATGGGACAGGGGGACGAGGCTACACCTTC. Translation: CAGSQDGTGGRGYTF. The V and J genes are TRBV3-1 and TRBJ1-2, with TRBD1 matching 11 bases. Germline V CDR1 and CDR2: LGHDT, YNNKEL (reference sequence). The CDR3 consists of 15 residues. Full variable domain (rest looked up from reference TRBV3-1 and TRBJ1-2): DTAVSQTPKYLVTQMGNDKSIKCEQNLGHDTMYWYKQDSKKFLKIMFSYNNKELIINETVPNRFSPKSPDKAHLNLHINSLELGDSAVYFCAGSQDGTGGRGYTFGSGTRLTVV.

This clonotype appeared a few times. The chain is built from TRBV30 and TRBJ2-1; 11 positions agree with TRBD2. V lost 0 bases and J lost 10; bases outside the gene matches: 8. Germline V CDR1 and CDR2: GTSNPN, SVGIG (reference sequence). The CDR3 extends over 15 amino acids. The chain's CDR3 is CAWSVQTSGGVEQFF. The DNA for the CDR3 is TGTGCCTGGAGTGTACAAACTAGCGGGGGTGTCGAGCAGTTCTTC.

The CDR3 region is CASSLAYRGQKTQYF. CDR3 sequence (DNA): TGTGCCAGCAGCTTAGCTTACAGGGGGCAAAAGACCCAGTACTTC. V and J are TRBV7-9 and TRBJ2-5; 9 bases are shared with TRBD1. V was clipped by 0 bases and J by 6 bases; unmatched bases: 5. The germline gives CDR1 SEHNR, CDR2 FQNEAQ (reference sequence). The CDR3 loop spans 15 amino acids.

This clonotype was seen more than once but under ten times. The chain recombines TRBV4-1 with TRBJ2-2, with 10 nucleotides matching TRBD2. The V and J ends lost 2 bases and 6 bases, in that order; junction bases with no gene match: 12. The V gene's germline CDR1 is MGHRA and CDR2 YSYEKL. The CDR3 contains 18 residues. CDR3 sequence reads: CASSQNSPSGSTSGELFF. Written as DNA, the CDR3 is TGCGCCAGCAGCCAAAATTCTCCTAGCGGGAGCACATCCGGGGAGCTGTTTTTT.

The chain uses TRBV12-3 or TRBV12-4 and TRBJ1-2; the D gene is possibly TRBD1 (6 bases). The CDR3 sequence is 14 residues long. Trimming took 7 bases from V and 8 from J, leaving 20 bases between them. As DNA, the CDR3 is TGTGCCAGCACCCTCGGGGGCCTATCGGACGGCTACACCTTC. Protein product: CASTLGGLSDGYTF.

The DNA of the CDR3 is TGTGCCAGCAGCTTAATTACCCGGGATACGCAGTATTTT. It yields the protein CASSLITRDTQYF. The chain has TRBV7-2 and TRBJ2-3; no firm D call. The CDR3 spans 13 residues. V lost 2 bases to trimming and J lost 6 bases, with 9 bases between them. CDR1 is SGHTA, CDR2 FQGNSA, per germline.

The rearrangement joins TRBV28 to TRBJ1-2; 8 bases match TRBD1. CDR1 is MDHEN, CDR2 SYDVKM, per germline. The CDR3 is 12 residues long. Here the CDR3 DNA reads TGTGCGCTACAGGGGGGAAGCTATGGCTACACCTTC. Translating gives CALQGGSYGYTF.

The CDR3 DNA reads as TGTGCCAGCAGCTTAGGAATATCTGGTACTGAAGCTTTCTTT. As protein: CASSLGISGTEAFF. The chain joins TRBV7-2 to TRBJ1-1; D gene uncertain. V lost 1 base and J lost 5, with 11 bases in between. Germline CDR1 reads SGHTA; CDR2 reads FQGNSA. CDR3 length: 14 amino acids.

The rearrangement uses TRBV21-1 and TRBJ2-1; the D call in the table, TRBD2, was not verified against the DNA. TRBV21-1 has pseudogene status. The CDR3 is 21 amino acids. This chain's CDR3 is CASSKDEGNRETSGTYNEQFF. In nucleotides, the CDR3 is TGTGCCAGCAGCAAAGACGAAGGAAACAGGGAGACTAGCGGGACTTACAATGAGCAGTTCTTC.

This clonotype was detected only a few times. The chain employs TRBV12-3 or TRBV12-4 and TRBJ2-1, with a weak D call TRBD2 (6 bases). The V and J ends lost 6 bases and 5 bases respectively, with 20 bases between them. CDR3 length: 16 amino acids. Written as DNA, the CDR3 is TGTGCCAGCAGCTCACTCCTAGCGATTACTGACAATGAGCAGTTCTTC. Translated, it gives CASSSLLAITDNEQFF.

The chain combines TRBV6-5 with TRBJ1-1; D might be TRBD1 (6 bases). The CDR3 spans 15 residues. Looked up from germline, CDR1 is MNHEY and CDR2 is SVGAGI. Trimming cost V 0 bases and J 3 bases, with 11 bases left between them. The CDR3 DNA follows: TGTGCCAGCAGTTACTCGGGGGCGGGGGACACTGAAGCTTTCTTT. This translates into CASSYSGAGDTEAFF.

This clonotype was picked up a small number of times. CDR3 in amino acids: CASSHQGPIAADTQYF. Here the CDR3 DNA reads TGCGCCAGCAGCCACCAAGGACCCATAGCCGCAGATACGCAGTATTTT. The chain recombines TRBV4-1 with TRBJ2-3; D is unresolved. CDR3 length equals 16 residues. Trimming shortened V by 3 bases and J by 4 bases, and 17 bases separated the two germline ends. The V gene's germline CDR1 is MGHRA and CDR2 YSYEKL.

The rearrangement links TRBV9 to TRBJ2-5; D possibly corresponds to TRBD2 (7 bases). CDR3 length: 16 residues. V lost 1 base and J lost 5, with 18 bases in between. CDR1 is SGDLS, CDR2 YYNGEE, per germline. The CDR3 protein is CASSVSGGLAGETQYF. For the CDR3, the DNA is TGTGCCAGCAGCGTATCCGGGGGGCTAGCCGGGGAGACCCAGTACTTC.

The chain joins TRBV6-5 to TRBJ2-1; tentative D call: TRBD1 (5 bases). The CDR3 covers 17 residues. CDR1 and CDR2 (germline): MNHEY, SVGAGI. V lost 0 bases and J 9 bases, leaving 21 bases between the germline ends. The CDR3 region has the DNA TGTGCCAGCAGTTACTCGACGCCCGGGCTCCAAAGGGGTGAGCAGTTCTTC. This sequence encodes CASSYSTPGLQRGEQFF.